The entry that follows covers one TCR beta chain sequence. The method was immunoSEQ multiplex PCR; TCRdb's version includes in-frame clones alone and lacks a portion of them. The profile shows roughly 2.6 million clones, more than 80% of them singletons. The sample belongs to a study of shared clonotypes between healthy human individuals. CDR3 size: 16 residues. Trimming shortened V by 3 bases and J by 4 bases, and 15 bases separated the two germline ends. Germline V gives CDR1 KGHSH, CDR2 LQKENI. Sequenced: naive CD4+ T cells sorted from blood. The subset was: CD45RA+ positively selected. The chain employs TRBV18 and TRBJ1-4; the D is unclear. This TCR was sampled from a man aged 18-30 years in good health. DNA for the CDR3: TGTGCCAGCTCACCCCCGGGCGGGCGAAGTAATGAAAAACTGTTTTTT. Residues: CASSPPGGRSNEKLFF.